This entry features one T cell receptor beta chain sequence. Its antigen remains unidentified. Different DNA sequences within this sample yield the same CDR3. These data belong to a study of shared clonotypes between healthy human individuals. Study conclusions and caveats: Naive CD4 clonotypes were shared across a few donors at around 5%. There were few donors, and this limited the genetic and exposure-history diversity represented.

Repertoires were generated with immunoSEQ multiplex PCR, while TCRdb's copy carries only in-frame clones and drops some. The sample has a few million clones; 85% to 95% are singletons. The sequence came from a man between 18 and 29 years old in good health. Some clones in this sample may be carry-over from other donors' samples. Input material: naive CD4+ T cells from PBMCs. Subset denoted: CD45RA+ positively selected.

The CDR3 is CASSLGGRVYEQYF. The DNA of the CDR3 is TGTGCCAGCAGTTTAGGGGGGAGGGTGTACGAGCAGTACTTC. The rearrangement links TRBV28 to TRBJ2-7; TRBD2 aligns across 7 bases. Germline lookup yields CDR1 MDHEN and CDR2 SYDVKM. The CDR3 contains 14 residues. V shed 2 bases and J 4 bases; nucleotides not matched to a gene: 5. The whole variable domain, remainder taken from reference TRBV28 and TRBJ2-7, is DVKVTQSSRYLVKRTGEKVFLECVQDMDHENMFWYRQDPGLGLRLIYFSYDVKMKEKGDIPEGYSVSREKKERFSLILESASTNQTSMYLCASSLGGRVYEQYFGPGTRLTVT.